The 4 T cell receptor beta chains presented below share a single source sample, sequenced in a study of shared clonotypes between healthy human individuals. Sequenced by immunoSEQ multiplex PCR; TCRdb stores in-frame clones only, minus some. The table lists about 590,000 clones, about 95% of them singletons. Naivety among CD8 cells was defined by CD45RO negativity and positive CCR7 selection, thereby excluding terminally differentiated effector memory CD45RA+ cells. Sequencing was carried out using naive CD8+ T cells sorted from blood. The receptors derive from a woman younger than 45 in good health.

This chain joins TRBV19 and TRBJ2-5; D perhaps matches TRBD2 (6 bases). Germline V gene lookup returns CDR1 LNHDA and CDR2 SQIVND (reference sequence). The CDR3 length is 15 residues. Between the trimmed V and J ends, which lost 6 bases and 5 bases, there was a span of 19 bases. CDR3 sequence reads: CASSPRDGTGETQYF. DNA of the CDR3: TGTGCCAGTAGCCCCAGGGACGGGACTGGGGAGACCCAGTACTTC. Full variable domain (outside the CDR3, taken from reference TRBV19 and TRBJ2-5): DGGITQSPKYLFRKEGQNVTLSCEQNLNHDAMYWYRQDPGQGLRLIYYSQIVNDFQKGDIAEGYSVSREKKESFPLTVTSAQKNPTAFYLCASSPRDGTGETQYFGPGTRLLVL.

The chain employs TRBV29-1 and TRBJ1-5, with D tentatively TRBD1 (6 bases). Trimming left V 6 bases short and J 1 base short, with 16 bases between. The germline gives CDR1 SQVTM, CDR2 ANQGSEA. This CDR3 has 15 amino acids. The CDR3 DNA follows: TGCAGCGTCTTCCCACACACAGGGAGCAATCAGCCCCAGCATTTT. It is translated as CSVFPHTGSNQPQHF.

V usage is TRBV12-5 and J usage is TRBJ1-1, with D hard to call. Germline V gives CDR1 LGHNT, CDR2 FRNRAP. The germline V and J ends were trimmed by 8 bases and 3 bases, with 16 bases remaining between them. The CDR3 has 14 amino acids. The CDR3 DNA is TGTGCTAGTTTATTCTTCCCGGTGGACACTGAAGCTTTCTTT. This encodes CASLFFPVDTEAFF.

The CDR3 protein is CASSLVGSPAGVNTEAFF. The CDR3 nucleotides read TGCGCCAGCAGCTTGGTTGGCAGCCCGGCGGGGGTGAACACTGAAGCTTTCTTT. This chain links TRBV5-1 with TRBJ1-1; D is possibly TRBD1 (5 bases). The V gene lost 0 bases and the J gene lost 0 bases, with 18 bases spanning the gap. The CDR3 extends over 18 amino acids. Per the germline V gene, CDR1 is SGHRS and CDR2 is YFSETQ.